Each of the 7 T cell receptor beta chains below was sequenced from the same sample in a study of cytomegalovirus exposure and HLA in healthy donors. The PCR employed 60 Vbeta primers together with 13 Jbeta primers. The repertoire was sequenced with immunoSEQ multiplex PCR; TCRdb's copy has only in-frame clones and lacks some. The data show 200,000 to 250,000 clones, roughly 91% seen once. Material: PBMCs. These receptors were collected from a woman under 30 in good health and CMV-seronegative.

The chain recombines TRBV10-1 with TRBJ2-7, with 13 bases aligning to TRBD2. CDR3 length: 15 amino acids. Germline-derived CDR1 and CDR2 are WNHNN and SYGVQD (reference sequence). V gave up 6 bases and J gave up 5 bases; unmatched junction bases: 7. CDR3 sequence (DNA): TGCGCCAGCAGAGTAGGGACTAGCGGGATGAACGAGCAGTACTTC. Its protein product is CASRVGTSGMNEQYF.

This chain connects TRBV5-1 to TRBJ1-5; D gene uncertain. The germline gives CDR1 SGHRS, CDR2 YFSETQ. The CDR3 length is 14 residues. Trimming took 4 bases from V and 7 from J, leaving 15 bases between them. The CDR3 DNA is TGCGCCAGCAGCCCCCTTCCGGGTGGCCAGCCCCAGCATTTT. Its translation is CASSPLPGGQPQHF.

This chain links TRBV4-1 with TRBJ1-1; the D is unclear. Trimming removed 0 bases at V and 4 bases at J, with 6 bases between. Germline CDR1 MGHRA, CDR2 YSYEKL. The CDR3 runs to 13 residues. The CDR3 sequence: CASSQESITEAFF. The CDR3 DNA is TGCGCCAGCAGCCAAGAATCTATCACTGAAGCTTTCTTT.

The genes are TRBV9 and TRBJ2-7; 7 nucleotides agree with TRBD2. Germline CDR1 is SGDLS and CDR2 is YYNGEE. The junction had 12 bases not matched to a gene; V was cut back by 0 bases and J by 6 bases. The length of the CDR3 is 16 residues. The CDR3 DNA follows: TGTGCCAGCAGCGTAGGGGATCAGGAGCGGGGCTCCGAGCAGTACTTC. This gives the protein CASSVGDQERGSEQYF.

J is TRBJ2-7 and V is TRBV25-1; D ambiguous. Per germline, CDR1 MGHDK and CDR2 SYGVNS. Trimming stripped 4 bases from V and 6 bases from J, with 4 bases between. The CDR3 consists of 10 residues. CDR3 in amino acids: CASSAGEQYF. The CDR3, as DNA: TGTGCCAGCAGTGCCGGCGAGCAGTACTTC.

The V gene is TRBV6-4, the J gene TRBJ1-1; D is ambiguous. The germline gives CDR1 MRHNA, CDR2 SNTAGT. The CDR3 has 13 residues. Trimming cost V 0 bases and J 2 bases, with 4 bases left between them. This chain's CDR3 is CASSDSSNTEAFF. The CDR3, as DNA: TGTGCCAGCAGTGACTCGAGCAACACTGAAGCTTTCTTT.

This rearrangement joins TRBV5-6 to TRBJ2-7, with D perhaps matching TRBD1 (6 bases). CDR1 is SGHDT and CDR2 is YYEEEE in the germline V gene. The CDR3 totals 15 residues. V was trimmed by 4 bases and J by 1 base, leaving 15 bases between them. The chain's CDR3 is CASSLTGTTSYEQYF. CDR3 in DNA: TGTGCCAGCAGCCTAACCGGGACAACTTCCTACGAGCAGTACTTC.